The 12 T cell receptor beta chains listed next were all sequenced from one sample in a study of OX40 agonist ivuxolimab in advanced cancers. TCRdb keeps only in-frame clones here, not all; method: immunoSEQ multiplex PCR. The data show 70,000 to 100,000 clones, with approximately 84% seen just once and over 1.5% held by the top ten. Sequenced here: CD4+ or CD8+ T cells sorted from blood, sampled in a trial of the OX40 agonist ivuxolimab. The receptors were gathered from an adult with an advanced solid tumor such as melanoma, head and neck, liver or kidney cancer.

The chain recombines TRBV18 with TRBJ2-1, with 10 bases lining up with TRBD1. Germline V gene sequence: CDR1 KGHSH, CDR2 LQKENI. This CDR3 has 19 amino acids. Trimming cost V 3 bases and J 5 bases; bases outside gene matches: 16. The CDR3 DNA reads as TGTGCCAGCTCACCCAACCGTCCCGGGACAGGGGCGATAAACAATGAGCAGTTCTTC. This encodes CASSPNRPGTGAINNEQFF. Full variable domain (rest looked up from reference TRBV18 and TRBJ2-1): NAGVMQNPRHLVRRRGQEARLRCSPMKGHSHVYWYRQLPEEGLKFMVYLQKENIIDESGMPKERFSAEFPKEGPSILRIQQVVRGDSAAYFCASSPNRPGTGAINNEQFFGPGTRLTVL.

The V call is TRBV30, the J call TRBJ2-7, with D perhaps TRBD1 (6 bases). Germline V gene sequence: CDR1 GTSNPN, CDR2 SVGIG (reference sequence). Trimming removed 4 bases from V and 0 bases from J, with 16 bases in between. The length of the CDR3 is 15 residues. The CDR3 bases are TGTGCCTGGACCGCGGGCTGGGGGCGCTCCTACGAGCAGTACTTC. This sequence encodes CAWTAGWGRSYEQYF.

This clone was seen once. The rearrangement links TRBV6-5 to TRBJ2-2; 8 bases are shared with TRBD1. V shed 4 bases and J 10 bases; nucleotides not matched to a gene: 14. From germline, CDR1 is MNHEY and CDR2 SVGAGI. This CDR3 is 16 amino acids long. CDR3 loop: CASSSQPRRGREELFF. CDR3 nucleotides: TGTGCCAGCAGTTCCCAACCGCGCAGGGGGCGTGAGGAGCTGTTTTTT.

The chain links TRBV6-1 to TRBJ2-3, with D tentatively TRBD2 (5 bases). Trimming stripped 1 base from V and 2 bases from J, with 13 bases between. Germline values: CDR1 MNHNS, CDR2 SASEGT. CDR3 size: 16 residues. CDR3 DNA sequence: TGTGCCAGCAGTGAAGGGGCTAGCCAAATCACAGATACGCAGTATTTT. Translated: CASSEGASQITDTQYF.

The chain joins TRBV5-6 to TRBJ1-4; 7 nucleotides match TRBD1. The germline V gene encodes CDR1 SGHDT and CDR2 YYEEEE. Germline trimming cut 0 bases from V and 12 bases from J; bases unmatched to any gene: 11. The CDR3 is 15 residues long. The CDR3 DNA sequence: TGTGCCAGCAGCTTGGGCCAGGGGGTGGCTCTAGAACTGTTTTTT. Translating gives CASSLGQGVALELFF.

This chain joins TRBV4-1 and TRBJ2-5; D is perhaps TRBD1 or TRBD2 (5 bases each). The germline gives CDR1 MGHRA, CDR2 YSYEKL. Trimming took 1 base from V and 5 from J, leaving 14 bases between them. There are 15 residues in the CDR3. The CDR3 loop is CASSQGAGARETQYF. The CDR3 DNA is TGCGCCAGCAGCCAAGGGGCCGGGGCGAGGGAGACCCAGTACTTC.

V and J are TRBV6-1 and TRBJ2-7; 10 bases line up with TRBD1. Germline CDR1 reads MNHNS; CDR2 reads SASEGT. The CDR3 extends over 18 amino acids. The ends lost 2 bases at V and 4 bases at J; junction bases unmatched: 14. CDR3 protein: CASSEIFLSGQGRYEQYF. The CDR3 bases are TGTGCCAGCAGTGAAATTTTTTTATCGGGACAGGGGCGATACGAGCAGTACTTC.

This CDR3 is CASSRTGGGNQPQHF. The CDR3 DNA reads as TGTGCCAGCAGTCGGACAGGAGGCGGCAATCAGCCCCAGCATTTT. The chain has TRBV28 and TRBJ1-5; 7 bases map to TRBD1. The V and J ends lost 5 bases and 2 bases, in that order; junction bases with no gene match: 6. This CDR3 has 15 residues. Germline loops: CDR1 MDHEN, CDR2 SYDVKM. Together with reference TRBV28 and TRBJ1-5, the CDR3 gives the full variable domain: DVKVTQSSRYLVKRTGEKVFLECVQDMDHENMFWYRQDPGLGLRLIYFSYDVKMKEKGDIPEGYSVSREKKERFSLILESASTNQTSMYLCASSRTGGGNQPQHFGDGTRLSIL.

The rearrangement joins TRBV11-2 to TRBJ2-7; 10 bases are a match to TRBD2. In germline, CDR1 is SGHAT, CDR2 FQNNGV. The CDR3 length is 13 residues. V lost 5 bases to trimming and J lost 5 bases; unmatched junction nucleotides: 3. The CDR3 here is CASSHGTSDEQYF. CDR3 nucleotide sequence: TGTGCCAGCAGCCACGGGACTAGCGACGAGCAGTACTTC. The whole variable domain, remainder taken from reference TRBV11-2 and TRBJ2-7, is EAGVAQSPRYKIIEKRQSVAFWCNPISGHATLYWYQQILGQGPKLLIQFQNNGVVDDSQLPKDRFSAERLKGVDSTLKIQPAKLEDSAVYLCASSHGTSDEQYFGPGTRLTVT.

The V gene is TRBV4-1, the J gene TRBJ2-3; 7 bases agree with TRBD2. Trimming removed 8 bases from V and 3 bases from J; junction bases left unmatched: 14. There are 16 residues in the CDR3. The germline V gene encodes CDR1 MGHRA and CDR2 YSYEKL. The CDR3 loop is CASRRRGEVVTDTQYF. The CDR3 DNA sequence: TGCGCCAGCCGACGCCGGGGGGAGGTAGTGACAGATACGCAGTATTTT.

This clone was detected only once. This chain joins TRBV28 and TRBJ2-5; D gene ambiguous. V shed 1 base and J shed 5 bases, with 8 bases lying between them. This CDR3 contains 13 residues. Germline V gene lookup returns CDR1 MDHEN and CDR2 SYDVKM. CDR3 DNA sequence: TGTGCCAGCAGTTTATCGGGTTTCGAGACCCAGTACTTC. It specifies CASSLSGFETQYF.

V gene TRBV12-1 combines with J gene TRBJ1-5; the D call TRBD1 from the table was never checked on the DNA. TRBV12-1 is recorded as a pseudogene. The CDR3 sequence is 15 residues long. The CDR3 loop is CASSSAGDRDQPQHF. The CDR3 DNA reads as TGTGCCAGCAGCTCCGCAGGGGATCGGGATCAGCCCCAGCATTTT.